These T cell receptor beta chains were read from a single sample in a study of T cell clonotyping in hematopoietic cell transplantation. The method was immunoSEQ multiplex PCR; TCRdb's version includes in-frame clones alone and lacks a portion of them. This table holds tens of thousands of clones, 75% to 90% found once. The sequenced sample consisted of peripheral blood mononuclear cells. The origin of the receptors is a woman in her thirties or forties in good health. Some clones in this sample may be carry-over from other donors' samples. CDR3s include the opening cysteine and the closing phenylalanine or tryptophan. The D gene is left open where the match is weak. Clone size is shown for a subset of rows, as once, few, many or a class of expanded clone.

J,size,D,V,DNA,CDR3
TRBJ2-7,once,TRBD1,TRBV2,TGTGCCAGCAGAGGACACGGGACAGACTCCTACGAGCAGTACTTC,CASRGHGTDSYEQYF
TRBJ2-7,.,TRBD2,TRBV7-2,TGTGCCAGCAGCTTCGCCGGGGGGGAGCAGTACTTC,CASSFAGGEQYF
TRBJ1-2,.,.,TRBV4-1,TGCGCCAGCAGCCAAGATCTGCAGGGACTTCCTGGCTACACCTTC,CASSQDLQGLPGYTF
TRBJ1-2,.,TRBD1,TRBV5-1,TGCGCCAGCAGCTTAGGACAGGCGTACTATGGCTACACCTTC,CASSLGQAYYGYTF
TRBJ1-1,.,.,TRBV6-5,TGTGCCAGCAGAGGGAGTCGCACTGAAGCTTTCTTT,CASRGSRTEAFF
TRBJ1-1,.,.,TRBV19,TGTGCCAGTAGTAGGGACACAGGAGGAGGGACTGAAGCTTTCTTT,CASSRDTGGGTEAFF
TRBJ1-1,.,TRBD1,TRBV29-1,TGCAGCGTTCAAAGGACAGGCAGGCTGAACACTGAAGCTTTCTTT,CSVQRTGRLNTEAFF
TRBJ1-1,.,.,TRBV28,TGTGCCACCCATCGGCAGGAAAGAGCTTTCTTT,CATHRQERAFF
TRBJ1-5,.,TRBD1,TRBV5-1,TGCGCCAGCAGCCTATCGGGACAGGGAAGCAATCAGCCCCAGCATTTT,CASSLSGQGSNQPQHF
TRBJ1-2,.,.,TRBV9,TGTGCCAGCAGCGTAGTAGGAAGCGGCTACACCTTC,CASSVVGSGYTF
TRBJ2-2,.,TRBD2,TRBV7-3,TGTGCCAGCAGCTCTATACCCGGACTAGCGGGAGCCACCGGGGAGCTGTTTTTT,CASSSIPGLAGATGELFF
TRBJ2-1,.,TRBD2,TRBV10-3,TGTGCCATCAGTGCAACTAGCGGGAGAACGTCCTACAATGAGCAGTTCTTC,CAISATSGRTSYNEQFF
TRBJ2-3,.,.,TRBV29-1,TGCAGCGTTAGCGTTGCTAGCACAGATACGCAGTATTTT,CSVSVASTDTQYF
TRBJ2-2,.,.,TRBV11-2,TGTGCCAGCAGCATTGGGGACACCGGGGAGCTGTTTTTT,CASSIGDTGELFF
TRBJ1-5,.,.,TRBV6-6,TGTGCCAGCGGGGGGGCGTCAAGGGAACAGCCCCAGCATTTT,CASGGASREQPQHF
TRBJ1-4,few,TRBD1,TRBV28,TGTGCCAGCAAAGACAGGGGGGCCGAAAAACTGTTTTTT,CASKDRGAEKLFF
TRBJ1-2,.,TRBD1,TRBV28,TGTGCCAGCAGGACAGGGGAGGGCTACACCTTC,CASRTGEGYTF
TRBJ2-2,.,.,TRBV7-2,TGTGCCAGCAGCATCAGGGTGCGCACCGGGGAGCTGTTTTTT,CASSIRVRTGELFF
TRBJ1-1,.,.,TRBV25-1,TGTGCCAGCCGTGGAGGGAACACTGAAGCTTTCTTT,CASRGGNTEAFF
TRBJ2-5,.,TRBD2,TRBV30,TGTGCCTGGAGTGTACTAAATCGTCGAGCGGGACAAGAGACCCAGTACTTC,CAWSVLNRRAGQETQYF
TRBJ1-1,.,.,TRBV28,TGTGCCAGCAGTCCCCACGGTCAGCCGGCAAAAGCTTTCTTT,CASSPHGQPAKAFF
TRBJ1-1,.,TRBD1,TRBV7-8,TGTGCCAGCAGCTACGGGACAGGATCTGGAGCTTTCTTT,CASSYGTGSGAFF
TRBJ2-7,.,.,TRBV4-1,TGCGCCAGCAGCCAAGTTGTGGGCTACGAGCAGTACTTC,CASSQVVGYEQYF
TRBJ2-7,once,TRBD2,TRBV7-8,TGTGCCAGCAGCCCTAAGCGGGAGAGGGCCTACGAGCAGTACTTC,CASSPKRERAYEQYF
TRBJ2-7,.,.,TRBV19,TGTGCCAGCAAGAAGGGACGCCTCTCCTACGAGCAGTACTTC,CASKKGRLSYEQYF
TRBJ1-4,.,.,TRBV5-1,TGCGCCAGCAGCTTAAGCCGTCGAAATGAAAAACTGTTTTTT,CASSLSRRNEKLFF
TRBJ2-7,.,TRBD2,TRBV19,TGTGCCAGTAGTGACCGGTCTAGCGGATCCTACGAGCAGTACTTC,CASSDRSSGSYEQYF
TRBJ2-2,.,.,TRBV5-1,TGCGCCAGCAGCATATCCGGGACCCCCACCGGGGAGCTGTTTTTT,CASSISGTPTGELFF
TRBJ2-7,.,TRBD1,TRBV7-2,TGTGCCAGCAGCTTAGGGGGACAGGGCTTCTACGAGCAGTACTTC,CASSLGGQGFYEQYF
TRBJ2-2,once,.,TRBV6-5,TGTGCCAGCAGTTACTCCTGGGCTAGCTCCGGGGAGCTGTTTTTT,CASSYSWASSGELFF
TRBJ1-5,.,.,TRBV28,TGTGCCAGCAGTTTACAGCAGCTTAGCAATCAGCCCCAGCATTTT,CASSLQQLSNQPQHF
TRBJ1-4,.,.,TRBV5-1,TGCGCCAGCAGCCCCCAGGGGAATGAGGAAAAACTGTTTTTT,CASSPQGNEEKLFF
TRBJ1-5,.,.,TRBV6-5,TGTGCCAGCAGACCCGACGGCGATCAGCCCCAGCATTTT,CASRPDGDQPQHF
TRBJ1-4,.,.,TRBV29-1,TGCAGCGTTGAAGGTGGAGGAGTAAGTGAAAAACTGTTTTTT,CSVEGGGVSEKLFF
TRBJ1-1,.,TRBD1,TRBV10-3,TGTGCCACCAGCCCGGGACAGGGGAACACTGAAGCTTTCTTT,CATSPGQGNTEAFF
TRBJ1-3,.,.,TRBV30,TGTGCCTGGAGCCCCCCTTCTGATGGAAACACCATATATTTT,CAWSPPSDGNTIYF
TRBJ1-4,.,.,TRBV6-5,TGTGCCAGCAGTTACTCGAAAGGGGGGGAAGAAAAACTGTTTTTT,CASSYSKGGEEKLFF
TRBJ1-5,.,.,TRBV28,TGTGCCAGCAGTTTACTACCTCCAGGGGAAAACTATCAGCCCCAGCATTTT,CASSLLPPGENYQPQHF
TRBJ2-3,.,TRBD2,TRBV9,TGTGCCAGCAGCGTTTCGACTAGCGGGAGCGGAGAAGATACGCAGTATTTT,CASSVSTSGSGEDTQYF